This T cell receptor beta chain was captured by sequencing in a study of early T cells in non-severe SARS-CoV-2 infection. Overall study: Chains from this unsorted whole-blood bulk RNA could not be paired.

Study results and caveats: A preference for anti-spike CD8 responses marked VDJdb matching, which missed private and CD4 specificities.

Separate cDNA molecules each had unique molecular identifiers attached to them. TCRdb independently ran MiXCR on the 5' RACE reads; one entry per CDR3 protein. The data contain nearly 80,000 distinct CDR3 sequences, 9.5% to 15% of them singletons. V lost 7 bases and J 1 base, leaving 10 bases between the germline ends. The CDR3 runs 12 residues. CDR1 is SQVTM, CDR2 ANQGSEA, per germline. This clonotype was recorded a few times. Its target is not known. The receptor comes from an adult who was a healthcare worker with PCR-confirmed SARS-CoV-2 infection or an uninfected control (not recorded which). V is TRBV29-1 and J is TRBJ1-1; D gene unclear. Material: whole blood. CDR3 bases: TGCAGCGGGACCCCGTGGAACACTGAAGCTTTCTTT. Amino acid sequence: CSGTPWNTEAFF. Together with reference TRBV29-1 and TRBJ1-1, the CDR3 gives the full variable domain: SAVISQKPSRDICQRGTSLTIQCQVDSQVTMMFWYRQQPGQSLTLIATANQGSEATYESGFVIDKFPISRPNLTFSTLTVSNMSPEDSSIYLCSGTPWNTEAFFGQGTRLTVV.